This T cell receptor beta chain was sequenced in a study of T-cell memory formation after mild COVID-19. Study observations and caveats: Clones which contracted sat mainly in CM and EM if CD4+, and in EMRA if CD8+. Among clones contracting day 15 to 85, CD4/CD8 was balanced, whereas later expanders leaned CD4+.

TCRdb redid the calling of the 5' RACE reads with MiXCR, one entry per CDR3 protein. Found here are about 190,000 distinct CDR3 sequences, about 27% of them singletons; the top ten hold 9.5% to 12%. On this clonotype itself: Its antigen remains unidentified.

Germline values: CDR1 SGHRS, CDR2 YFSETQ. The CDR3 consists of 17 residues. Trimming left V 0 bases short and J 1 base short, with 11 bases between. The V gene is TRBV5-1, the J gene TRBJ1-6, with D hard to call. The sequence was collected from an adult woman who had mild COVID-19 (a few samples of this study predate the infection). Cell type and time point are not known. The sequencing input was PBMCs or a T cell subset sorted from them (not recorded which). The CDR3 DNA is TGCGCCAGCAGCTTGGAGAGGGAATCTTCCTATAATTCACCCCTCCACTTT. Its translation is CASSLERESSYNSPLHF.